The entry below describes one T cell receptor (beta chain). This sample was included in a study of control samples from healthy donors and cancer patients. The protocol was immunoSEQ multiplex PCR, while the TCRdb copy is restricted to in-frame clones and leaves out a portion. The data hold approximately 80,000 clones, with about 88% observed a single time. The sequence was obtained from a woman in her fifties or sixties in good health. The source material was blood.

The CDR3 DNA is TGTGCCAGCATGACTCACGGGACAGATAATGAAAAACTGTTTTTT. This sequence encodes CASMTHGTDNEKLFF. The V gene is TRBV28, the J gene TRBJ1-4; 7 bases align to TRBD1. The CDR3 length is 15 residues. CDR1 and CDR2 (germline): MDHEN, SYDVKM. V lost 7 bases, J lost 4 bases, and 9 bases stayed unmatched.